Listed below are T cell receptor beta chains from one sample, sequenced in a study of cytomegalovirus exposure and HLA in healthy donors. The protocol was immunoSEQ multiplex PCR, while the TCRdb copy is restricted to in-frame clones and leaves out a portion. This sample has around 97,000 clones, with roughly four fifths found just once. Input material: PBMCs. These receptors came from a man between 35 and 55 years old in good health and CMV-seronegative. CDR3s include the opening cysteine and the closing phenylalanine or tryptophan. D genes are given only for firm matches. Clone size is stated in some rows and not others, as once, few, many or a class when expanded.

clone_size	d_call	v_call	j_call	cdr3_nt	cdr3_aa
.	TRBD1	TRBV19	TRBJ1-6	TGTGCCACTAACAGGGGGCAGCCCAATTCACCCCTCCACTTT	CATNRGQPNSPLHF
.	.	TRBV7-2	TRBJ1-4	TGTGCCAGCAGCTTATGGCGGGGGGAGCATGAAAAACTGTTTTTT	CASSLWRGEHEKLFF
few	.	TRBV18	TRBJ2-5	TGTGCCAGCTCGTACGACCCTCGGGGGGCCCAAGAGACCCAGTACTTC	CASSYDPRGAQETQYF
.	.	TRBV28	TRBJ1-5	TGTGCCAGCAGTTTTACTAATATGGCCCAGCATTTT	CASSFTNMAQHF
.	TRBD1	TRBV13	TRBJ1-1	TGTGCCAGCAGGGGACAGGAGAACACTGAAGCTTTCTTT	CASRGQENTEAFF
.	TRBD1	TRBV19	TRBJ1-1	TGTGCCAGTACCGCGACAGGGTTCATCACTGAAGCTTTCTTT	CASTATGFITEAFF
.	.	TRBV4-2	TRBJ2-7	TGTGCCAGCAGCCAAGACTTCTCCTACGAGCAGTACTTC	CASSQDFSYEQYF
.	.	TRBV28	TRBJ1-5	TGTGCCAGCACCCAACAGAGCAATCAGCCCCAGCATTTT	CASTQQSNQPQHF
.	TRBD1	TRBV29-1	TRBJ1-2	TGCAGCGTCGATTCGACAGGGTTCCATGGCTACACCTTC	CSVDSTGFHGYTF
.	TRBD1	TRBV5-4	TRBJ1-5	TGTGCCAGCAGCTTGGGCAGGGGGCGGAACAATCAGCCCCAGCATTTT	CASSLGRGRNNQPQHF
.	.	TRBV25-1	TRBJ2-7	TGTGCCAGCAGTGGAACAACAGACATTAACTACGAGCAGTACTTC	CASSGTTDINYEQYF
.	.	TRBV15	TRBJ1-2	TGTGCCACCAGCAGAGTCCCCAGGACACTTTATGGCTACACCTTC	CATSRVPRTLYGYTF
few	.	TRBV5-6	TRBJ1-5	TGTGCCAGCAGCGGCGGGTGGGATGAGGGTCAGCCCCAGCATTTT	CASSGGWDEGQPQHF
.	TRBD1	TRBV5-1	TRBJ1-1	TGCGCCAGCAGCGGGACAGGGATGAACACTGAAGCTTTCTTT	CASSGTGMNTEAFF
.	TRBD1	TRBV7-8	TRBJ2-7	TGTGCCAGCAGCTTACAGACAGGGACCAACGAGCAGTACTTC	CASSLQTGTNEQYF
.	.	TRBV11-2	TRBJ1-6	TGTGCCAGCAGCTACGGCGGAGTCATGGATTCACCCCTCCACTTT	CASSYGGVMDSPLHF
.	TRBD1	TRBV5-4	TRBJ2-5	TGTGCCAGCAGCGGGACAGGGGGCGCCGAGACCCAGTACTTC	CASSGTGGAETQYF
.	TRBD1	TRBV9	TRBJ1-4	TGTGCCAGCAGCGCGAGGACAGGGTCTAATGAAAAACTGTTTTTT	CASSARTGSNEKLFF
.	.	TRBV20-1	TRBJ1-2	TGCAGTGCTAGTCGGGGAGGGGGCTACACCTTC	CSASRGGGYTF
.	TRBD1	TRBV2	TRBJ2-5	TGTGCCAGCGAAAGACCAGGGAAGGGGACAGGGTGGTTCCTGGAGACCCAGTACTTC	CASERPGKGTGWFLETQYF
few	TRBD1	TRBV28	TRBJ2-7	TGTGCCAGCAGTTTTGAGACAGGGGGCATCAGGGAGCAGTACTTC	CASSFETGGIREQYF
.	.	TRBV5-5	TRBJ2-5	TGTGCCAGCAGCTTGGAAGGGGTTGAGACCCAGTACTTC	CASSLEGVETQYF
.	.	TRBV7-9	TRBJ2-5	TGTGCCAGCAGCTCCGGGATTGAAGAGACCCAGTACTTC	CASSSGIEETQYF
once	TRBD2	TRBV5-1	TRBJ2-2	TGCGCCAGCAGCCTCCGGGTAGCGGGACGCACCGGGGAGCTGTTTTTT	CASSLRVAGRTGELFF
.	.	TRBV7-9	TRBJ1-6	TGTGCCAGCAGCCCCCAGACAGGTTTAAATTCACCCCTCCACTTT	CASSPQTGLNSPLHF
.	TRBD1	TRBV5-4	TRBJ1-1	TGTGCCAGCAGCTCCGGGACAGGGCTGAACACTGAAGCTTTCTTT	CASSSGTGLNTEAFF
.	TRBD2	TRBV18	TRBJ2-5	TGTGCCAGCTCACCTAGACTAGCGGGGGCACAAGAGACCCAGTACTTC	CASSPRLAGAQETQYF
.	.	TRBV19	TRBJ2-6	TGTGCCAGTAGTTTCGGAGGGCGATCTGGGGCCAACGTCCTGACTTTC	CASSFGGRSGANVLTF
.	TRBD1	TRBV6-1	TRBJ1-2	TGTGCCAGCAGTTCGGACAGGGGGAGGAGTGGCTACACCTTC	CASSSDRGRSGYTF
.	.	TRBV4-1	TRBJ1-6	TGCGCCAGCAGCCAAAGGCGGCCGGATTCACCCCTCCACTTT	CASSQRRPDSPLHF
.	.	TRBV5-1	TRBJ1-6	TGCGCCAGCAGCTTGAGCGCGAGCTCCTATAATTCACCCCTCCACTTT	CASSLSASSYNSPLHF
few	.	TRBV6-1	TRBJ1-5	TGTGCCAGCAGAACAGGGATGTGGGATAAGCAGCCCCAGCATTTT	CASRTGMWDKQPQHF